This TCR beta chain was documented in a study of post-analysis software for immune sequencing data. Study in general: Disease courses included relapsing-remitting, secondary progressive and progressive-relapsing multiple sclerosis. Notes on the study in general: Patients had higher frequencies than controls of roughly five TRBV segments, including TRBV5-6, TRBV5-1 and TRBV20-1. There was significantly lower normalized Chao1 diversity in multiple sclerosis patients than in controls. Co-batched samples clustered tightly together by F measure.

Carried by the TCR beta cDNA libraries were unique molecular identifiers. There were roughly 0.95 to 11 million T cells, and some 500,000 cDNA molecules came from them. TCRdb re-called the PCR reads with MiXCR, one entry per CDR3 protein. The sample has hundreds of thousands of distinct CDR3 sequences, around 27% seen once. This clonotype showed up just a few times. Its antigen remains unknown. Germline lookup yields CDR1 MNHNY and CDR2 SVGAGI (reference sequence). The CDR3 extends over 12 amino acids. V lost 2 bases, J lost 11 bases, and 12 bases lay in between. The sample taken for sequencing was blood. The V call is TRBV6-6, the J call TRBJ2-5, with no clear D. The origin of this receptor is a girl under 18 with multiple sclerosis. The chain's CDR3 is CASSYGRSEQYF. CDR3 sequence (DNA): TGTGCCAGCAGTTACGGTCGGAGTGAGCAGTACTTC.